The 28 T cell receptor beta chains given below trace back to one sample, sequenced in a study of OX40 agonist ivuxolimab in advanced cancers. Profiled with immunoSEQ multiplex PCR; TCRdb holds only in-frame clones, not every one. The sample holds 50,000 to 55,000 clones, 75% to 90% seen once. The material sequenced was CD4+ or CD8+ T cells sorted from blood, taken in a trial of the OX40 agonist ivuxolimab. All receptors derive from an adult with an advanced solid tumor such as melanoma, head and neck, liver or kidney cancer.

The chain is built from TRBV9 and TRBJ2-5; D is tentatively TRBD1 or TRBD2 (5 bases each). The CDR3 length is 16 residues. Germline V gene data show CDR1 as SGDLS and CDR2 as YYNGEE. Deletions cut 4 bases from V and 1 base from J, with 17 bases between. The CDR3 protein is CASSPRGGLFQETQYF. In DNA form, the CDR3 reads TGTGCCAGCAGCCCAAGGGGCGGGTTATTCCAAGAGACCCAGTACTTC.

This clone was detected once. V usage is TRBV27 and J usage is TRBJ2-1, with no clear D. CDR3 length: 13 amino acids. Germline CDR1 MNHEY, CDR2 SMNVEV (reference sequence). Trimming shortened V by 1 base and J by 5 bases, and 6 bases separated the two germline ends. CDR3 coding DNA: TGTGCCAGCAGTTTATTGGCAGACAATGAGCAGTTCTTC. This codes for CASSLLADNEQFF.

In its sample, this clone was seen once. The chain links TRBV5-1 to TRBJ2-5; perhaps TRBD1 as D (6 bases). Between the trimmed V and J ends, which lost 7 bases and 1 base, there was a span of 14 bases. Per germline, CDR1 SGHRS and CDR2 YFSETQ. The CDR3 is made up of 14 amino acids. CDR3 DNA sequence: TGCGCCAGCGGAACTACAGGGCTCCAAGAGACCCAGTACTTC. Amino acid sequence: CASGTTGLQETQYF.

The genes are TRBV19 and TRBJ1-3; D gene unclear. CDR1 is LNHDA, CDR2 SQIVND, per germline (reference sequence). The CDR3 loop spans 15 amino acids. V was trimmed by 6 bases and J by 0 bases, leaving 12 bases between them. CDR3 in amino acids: CASSRTADSGNTIYF. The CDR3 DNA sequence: TGTGCCAGTAGCCGGACGGCAGACTCTGGAAACACCATATATTTT. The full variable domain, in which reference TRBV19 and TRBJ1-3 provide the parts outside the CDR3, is DGGITQSPKYLFRKEGQNVTLSCEQNLNHDAMYWYRQDPGQGLRLIYYSQIVNDFQKGDIAEGYSVSREKKESFPLTVTSAQKNPTAFYLCASSRTADSGNTIYFGEGSWLTVV.

The CDR3 loop is CAVSGQGDYTEAFF. Written as DNA, the CDR3 is TGTGCCGTGTCGGGACAGGGGGATTACACTGAAGCTTTCTTT. This sequence joins TRBV10-3 and TRBJ1-1; 11 nucleotides match TRBD1. CDR1 is ENHRY, CDR2 SYGVKD, per germline. Unmatched junction bases numbered 8, after V lost 11 bases and J lost 3 bases. The CDR3 totals 14 residues.

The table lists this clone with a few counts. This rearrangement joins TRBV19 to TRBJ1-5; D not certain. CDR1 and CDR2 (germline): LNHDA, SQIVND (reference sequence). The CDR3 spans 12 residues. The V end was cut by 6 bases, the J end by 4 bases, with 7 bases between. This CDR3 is CASRGINQPQHF. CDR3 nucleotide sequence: TGTGCCAGTAGGGGGATTAATCAGCCCCAGCATTTT.

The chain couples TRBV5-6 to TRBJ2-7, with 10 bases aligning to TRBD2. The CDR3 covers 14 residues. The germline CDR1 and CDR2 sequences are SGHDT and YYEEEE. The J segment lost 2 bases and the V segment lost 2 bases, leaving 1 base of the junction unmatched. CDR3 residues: CASSFGLAAYEQYF. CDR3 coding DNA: TGTGCCAGCAGCTTCGGACTAGCGGCCTACGAGCAGTACTTC.

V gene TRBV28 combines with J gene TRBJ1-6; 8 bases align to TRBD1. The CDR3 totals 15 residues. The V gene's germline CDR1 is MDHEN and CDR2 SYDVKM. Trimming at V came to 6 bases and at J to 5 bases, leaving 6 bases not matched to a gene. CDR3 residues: CASSPADRDNSPLHF. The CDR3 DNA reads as TGTGCCAGCAGCCCAGCGGACAGGGATAATTCACCCCTCCACTTT. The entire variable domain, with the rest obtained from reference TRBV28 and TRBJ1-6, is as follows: DVKVTQSSRYLVKRTGEKVFLECVQDMDHENMFWYRQDPGLGLRLIYFSYDVKMKEKGDIPEGYSVSREKKERFSLILESASTNQTSMYLCASSPADRDNSPLHFGNGTRLTVT.

DNA for the CDR3: TGTGCCAGCAGCTTACCCGGGTCGTCTTTAGAGACCCAGTACTTC. Amino acids: CASSLPGSSLETQYF. The chain joins TRBV7-9 to TRBJ2-5; D unclear. Trimming left V 2 bases short and J 4 bases short, with 14 bases between. The CDR3 extends over 15 amino acids. Germline lookup yields CDR1 SEHNR and CDR2 FQNEAQ (reference sequence).

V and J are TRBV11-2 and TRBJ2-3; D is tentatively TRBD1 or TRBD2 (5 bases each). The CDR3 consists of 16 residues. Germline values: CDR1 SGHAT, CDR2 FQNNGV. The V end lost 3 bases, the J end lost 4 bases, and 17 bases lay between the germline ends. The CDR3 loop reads CASSLGRRVLPDTQYF. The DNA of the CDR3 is TGTGCCAGCAGCTTGGGGCGGCGGGTCCTACCAGATACGCAGTATTTT.

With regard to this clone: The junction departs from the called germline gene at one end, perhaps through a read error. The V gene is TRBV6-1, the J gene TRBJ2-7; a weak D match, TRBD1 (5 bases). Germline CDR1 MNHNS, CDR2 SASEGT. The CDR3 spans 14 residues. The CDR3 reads CASTPGIVPYGQYF. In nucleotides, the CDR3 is TGTGCCAGCACCCCAGGGATCGTCCCCTACGGGCAGTACTTC.

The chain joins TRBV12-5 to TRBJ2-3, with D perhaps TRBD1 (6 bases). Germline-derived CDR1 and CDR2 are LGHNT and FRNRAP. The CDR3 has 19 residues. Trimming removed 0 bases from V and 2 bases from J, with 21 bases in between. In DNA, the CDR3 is TGTGCTAGTGGTTTGGTACATCAGGGGCTGTTATACTACACAGATACGCAGTATTTT. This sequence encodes CASGLVHQGLLYYTDTQYF.

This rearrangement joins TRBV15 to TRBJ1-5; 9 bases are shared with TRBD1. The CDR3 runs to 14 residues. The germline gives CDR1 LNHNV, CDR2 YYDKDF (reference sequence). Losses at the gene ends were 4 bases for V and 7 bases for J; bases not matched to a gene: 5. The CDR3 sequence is CATSKGQGIQPQHF. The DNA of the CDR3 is TGTGCCACCAGCAAGGGACAGGGAATCCAGCCCCAGCATTTT.

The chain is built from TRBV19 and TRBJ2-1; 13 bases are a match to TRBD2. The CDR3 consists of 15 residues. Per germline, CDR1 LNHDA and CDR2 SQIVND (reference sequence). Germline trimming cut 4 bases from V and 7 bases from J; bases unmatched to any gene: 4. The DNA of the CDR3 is TGTGCCAGTAGTAAAGGACTAGCGGGAGTTAATGAGCAGTTCTTC. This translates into CASSKGLAGVNEQFF. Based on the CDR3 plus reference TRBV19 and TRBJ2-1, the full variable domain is DGGITQSPKYLFRKEGQNVTLSCEQNLNHDAMYWYRQDPGQGLRLIYYSQIVNDFQKGDIAEGYSVSREKKESFPLTVTSAQKNPTAFYLCASSKGLAGVNEQFFGPGTRLTVL.

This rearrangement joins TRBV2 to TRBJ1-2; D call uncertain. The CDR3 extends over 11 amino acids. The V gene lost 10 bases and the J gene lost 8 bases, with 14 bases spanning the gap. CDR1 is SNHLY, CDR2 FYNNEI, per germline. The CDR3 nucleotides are TGTGCCATATGGGCCGTTCTAGGCTACACCTTC. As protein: CAIWAVLGYTF.

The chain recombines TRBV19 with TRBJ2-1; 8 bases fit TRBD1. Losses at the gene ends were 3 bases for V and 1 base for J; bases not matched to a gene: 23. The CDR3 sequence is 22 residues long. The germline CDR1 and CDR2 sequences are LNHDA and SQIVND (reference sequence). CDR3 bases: TGTGCCAGTAGTATTCGACGGGTCCCCGGGACAGGACTTTTACTATCCTACAATGAGCAGTTCTTC. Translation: CASSIRRVPGTGLLLSYNEQFF.

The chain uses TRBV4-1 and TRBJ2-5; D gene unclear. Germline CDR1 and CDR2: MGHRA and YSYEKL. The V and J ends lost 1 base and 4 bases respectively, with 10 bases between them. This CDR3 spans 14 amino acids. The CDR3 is CASSQANSGETQYF. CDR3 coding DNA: TGCGCCAGCAGCCAAGCGAACAGTGGAGAGACCCAGTACTTC.

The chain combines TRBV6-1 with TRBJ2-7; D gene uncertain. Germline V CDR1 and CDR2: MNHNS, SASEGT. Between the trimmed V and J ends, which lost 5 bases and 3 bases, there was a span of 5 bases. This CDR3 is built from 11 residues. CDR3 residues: CASSNHYEQYF. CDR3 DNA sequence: TGTGCCAGCAGTAACCACTACGAGCAGTACTTC.

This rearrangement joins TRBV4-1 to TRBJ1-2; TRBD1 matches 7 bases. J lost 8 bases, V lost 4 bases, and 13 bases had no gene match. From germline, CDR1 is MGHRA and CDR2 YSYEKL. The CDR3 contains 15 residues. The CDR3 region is CASSLYQGDLSGYTF. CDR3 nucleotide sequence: TGCGCCAGCAGCCTGTATCAGGGGGACCTCTCCGGCTACACCTTC.

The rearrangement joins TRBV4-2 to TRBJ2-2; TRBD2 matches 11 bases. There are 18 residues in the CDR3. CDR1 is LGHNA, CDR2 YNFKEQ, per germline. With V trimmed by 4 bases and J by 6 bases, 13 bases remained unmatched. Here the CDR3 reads CASSPTGALAGGPGELFF. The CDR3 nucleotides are TGTGCCAGCAGCCCAACAGGCGCGCTAGCGGGAGGCCCCGGGGAGCTGTTTTTT.

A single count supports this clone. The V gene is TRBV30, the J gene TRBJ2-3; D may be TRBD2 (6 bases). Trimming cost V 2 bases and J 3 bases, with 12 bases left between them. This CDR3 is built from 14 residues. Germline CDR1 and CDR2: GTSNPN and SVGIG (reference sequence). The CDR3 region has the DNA TGTGCCTGGAGTAGCGTACTAGCTACAGATACGCAGTATTTT. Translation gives CAWSSVLATDTQYF.

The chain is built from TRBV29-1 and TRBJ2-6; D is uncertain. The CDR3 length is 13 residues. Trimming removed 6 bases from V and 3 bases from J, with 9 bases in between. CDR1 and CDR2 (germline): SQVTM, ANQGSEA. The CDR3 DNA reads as TGCAGCGTCCGATTGGGTGGGGCCAACGTCCTGACTTTC. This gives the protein CSVRLGGANVLTF.

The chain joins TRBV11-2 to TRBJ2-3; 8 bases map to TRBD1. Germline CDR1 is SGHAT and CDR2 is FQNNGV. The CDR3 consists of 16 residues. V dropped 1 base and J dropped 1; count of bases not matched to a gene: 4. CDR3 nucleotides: TGTGCCAGCAGCTTAGGGCCGGGACAGGGCACAGATACGCAGTATTTT. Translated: CASSLGPGQGTDTQYF.

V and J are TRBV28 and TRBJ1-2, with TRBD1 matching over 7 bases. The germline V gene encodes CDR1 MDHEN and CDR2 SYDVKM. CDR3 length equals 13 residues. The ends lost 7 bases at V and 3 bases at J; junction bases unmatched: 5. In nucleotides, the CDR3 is TGTGCCAGCACCGCCGGGACAGACTATGGCTACACCTTC. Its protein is CASTAGTDYGYTF.

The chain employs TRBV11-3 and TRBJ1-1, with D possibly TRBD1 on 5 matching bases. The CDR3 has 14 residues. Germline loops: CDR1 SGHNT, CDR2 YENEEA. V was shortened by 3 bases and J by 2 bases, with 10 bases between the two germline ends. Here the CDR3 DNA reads TGTGCCAGCAGCTTGGGACGGGGTAACACTGAAGCTTTCTTT. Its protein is CASSLGRGNTEAFF. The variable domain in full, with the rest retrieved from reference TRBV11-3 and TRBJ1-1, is EAGVVQSPRYKIIEKKQPVAFWCNPISGHNTLYWYLQNLGQGPELLIRYENEEAVDDSQLPKDRFSAERLKGVDSTLKIQPAELGDSAVYLCASSLGRGNTEAFFGQGTRLTVV.

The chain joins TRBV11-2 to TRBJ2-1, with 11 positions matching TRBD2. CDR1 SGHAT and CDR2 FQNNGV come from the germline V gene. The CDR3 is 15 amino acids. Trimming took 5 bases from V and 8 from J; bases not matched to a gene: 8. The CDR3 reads CASSLLAGGLDEQFF. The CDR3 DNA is TGTGCCAGCAGCCTTCTAGCGGGGGGTCTAGATGAGCAGTTCTTC.

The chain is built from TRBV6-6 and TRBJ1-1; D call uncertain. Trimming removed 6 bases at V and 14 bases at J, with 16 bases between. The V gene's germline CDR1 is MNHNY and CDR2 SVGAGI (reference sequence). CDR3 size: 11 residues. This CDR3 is CASSYPGPEFF. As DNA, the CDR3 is TGTGCCAGCAGCTACCCCGGACCAGAGTTCTTT.

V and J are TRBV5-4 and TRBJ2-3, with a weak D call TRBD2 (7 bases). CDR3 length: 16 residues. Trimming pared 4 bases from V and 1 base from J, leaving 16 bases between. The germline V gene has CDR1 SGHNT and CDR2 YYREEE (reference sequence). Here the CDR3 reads CASSVSAGARTDTQYF. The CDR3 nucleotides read TGTGCCAGCAGCGTGTCGGCGGGGGCCCGCACAGATACGCAGTATTTT.